Shown below are 7 T cell receptor beta chains from a single sample sequenced in a study of T cells in Graves' hyperthyroidism and ophthalmopathy. The TCR beta CDR3 regions underwent amplification using RNA transcripts as the source. The HTBI primer set was used in a first-round RT-PCR of the TCR CDR3. TCRdb redid the calling of the multiplex PCR reads with MiXCR, one entry per CDR3 protein. The repertoire has 650,000 to 700,000 distinct CDR3 sequences, around 16% of them found once; the top ten carry about 14%. The sequencing sample was made of blood. These receptors were taken from a man in his forties or fifties with Graves' hyperthyroidism.

The chain joins TRBV15 to TRBJ2-7; 13 nucleotides match TRBD2. The CDR3 consists of 17 residues. In germline, CDR1 is LNHNV, CDR2 YYDKDF (reference sequence). Unmatched junction bases numbered 5, after V lost 0 bases and J lost 3 bases. CDR3 amino acids: CATSRELAGGPSYEQYF. DNA for the CDR3: TGTGCCACCAGCAGAGAACTAGCGGGAGGGCCTAGCTACGAGCAGTACTTC. Supplemented by reference TRBV15 and TRBJ2-7, the full variable domain reads DAMVIQNPRYQVTQFGKPVTLSCSQTLNHNVMYWYQQKSSQAPKLLFHYYDKDFNNEADTPDNFQSRRPNTSFCFLDIRSPGLGDTAMYLCATSRELAGGPSYEQYFGPGTRLTVT.

This clonotype has ten or more counts. The rearrangement links TRBV12-3 or TRBV12-4 to TRBJ2-3, with a weak D call TRBD2 (5 bases). Trimming took off 6 bases at V and 4 bases at J, with 11 bases between the two ends. The CDR3 contains 13 residues. The DNA for the CDR3 is TGTGCCAGCAGGAGGGTTCGCGCAGATACGCAGTATTTT. It specifies CASRRVRADTQYF.

The chain joins TRBV5-6 to TRBJ1-6; D unresolved. Germline V lookup: CDR1 SGHDT, CDR2 YYEEEE. CDR3 length: 13 amino acids. V was cut by 5 bases and J by 5 bases, with 8 bases left in between. This chain's CDR3 is CASSGSNNSPLHF. The CDR3 DNA follows: TGTGCCAGCAGTGGCAGTAATAATTCACCCCTCCACTTT.

This clonotype was detected only a few times. The chain couples TRBV10-2 to TRBJ1-3, with D maybe TRBD1 (6 bases). The germline CDR1 and CDR2 sequences are WSHSY and SAAADI. The CDR3 extends over 17 amino acids. Trimming left V 6 bases short and J 0 bases short, with 18 bases between. The CDR3 sequence: CASRVLGGDNSGNTIYF. In nucleotides, the CDR3 is TGCGCCAGCAGGGTTCTGGGGGGCGATAACTCTGGAAACACCATATATTTT.

This clonotype was seen more than once but under ten times. V gene TRBV30 combines with J gene TRBJ2-2, with 7 bases that match TRBD1. The V gene's germline CDR1 is GTSNPN and CDR2 SVGIG (reference sequence). The CDR3 runs 14 residues. Trimming at V came to 3 bases and at J to 10 bases, leaving 11 bases not matched to a gene. The CDR3 loop reads CAWSRGIKGEELFF. The CDR3 nucleotides are TGTGCCTGGAGCAGGGGGATCAAGGGAGAGGAGCTGTTTTTT.

This clonotype was observed many times. This chain connects TRBV12-3 or TRBV12-4 to TRBJ2-2, with D maybe TRBD1 (5 bases). CDR3 length: 14 residues. The V and J ends lost 3 bases and 3 bases respectively, with 8 bases between them. This CDR3 reads CASSFGADTGELFF. The DNA for the CDR3 is TGTGCCAGCAGTTTTGGGGCGGACACCGGGGAGCTGTTTTTT.

At least ten counts were recorded for this clonotype. The rearrangement uses TRBV30 and TRBJ2-5; 8 bases align to TRBD2. CDR3 size: 13 residues. CDR1 is GTSNPN, CDR2 SVGIG, per germline (reference sequence). Trimming cost V 3 bases and J 5 bases; bases outside gene matches: 5. As DNA, the CDR3 is TGTGCCTGGAGCCGGGAGGGGCGGGAGACCCAGTACTTC. This sequence encodes CAWSREGRETQYF.